This T cell receptor beta chain derives from a study of spatial heterogeneity in lung cancer. Across the whole study: In the raw reads, each unique TCR and UMI combination was present more than ten times on average.

TCRdb called the 5' RACE reads again in MiXCR, with one record for every CDR3 protein. In the table there are 14,000 or so distinct CDR3 sequences, 4% to 5% of which are singletons. As for time point: sample taken at primary tumor resection. Study conclusions and caveats: How many expanded intratumoral alpha and beta TCRs were present tracked the tumor mutation count, which was a count of nonsynonymous mutations.

This clonotype was counted at least ten times. Its matching antigen is unknown. The library was designed around alpha chains, so this beta chain is a stray read whose abundance carries little weight. This CDR3 has 16 amino acids. CDR1 is LGHNA and CDR2 is YNFKEQ in the germline V gene. The V gene end was trimmed by 4 bases and the J gene end by 0 bases; junction bases not matched to a gene: 8. The receptor comes from a female donor with early-stage non-small cell lung cancer. V is TRBV4-2 and J is TRBJ2-5, with 7 bases matching TRBD2. This sample comprised lung tumor tissue, obtained at surgery. The CDR3 spells CASSRDSGTYQETQYF. CDR3 DNA sequence: TGTGCCAGCAGCCGAGACAGCGGGACTTACCAAGAGACCCAGTACTTC.